The 9 T cell receptor beta chains listed next were all sequenced from one sample in a study of blood T cell repertoires in COVID-19. The table came from immunoSEQ multiplex PCR; TCRdb's copy has only in-frame clones and leaves some out. The sample gives roughly 190,000 clones, about 93% of which show up once; 0.76% is in the top ten. The source material was peripheral blood. The receptors stem from a man in his thirties or forties with COVID-19, enrolled during active disease.

The CDR3 is CASSQFERTGDSPLHF. In DNA form, the CDR3 reads TGCGCCAGCAGCCAATTTGAAAGGACAGGGGACTCACCCCTCCACTTT. The genes are TRBV4-1 and TRBJ1-6, with 9 bases lining up with TRBD1. Germline V CDR1 and CDR2: MGHRA, YSYEKL. With V trimmed by 2 bases and J by 10 bases, 9 bases remained unmatched. The CDR3 runs 16 residues.

The chain combines TRBV29-1 with TRBJ1-1; no clear D gene. The CDR3 spans 11 residues. CDR1 and CDR2 (germline): SQVTM, ANQGSEA. Trimming shortened V by 8 bases and J by 3 bases, and 10 bases separated the two germline ends. CDR3 in amino acids: CSFSGDTEAFF. The DNA for the CDR3 is TGCAGCTTTTCCGGGGACACTGAAGCTTTCTTT.

The CDR3 DNA follows: TGTGCCAGCAGCTTGGGAGGTGACGACCGCGGGAGTTATGGCTACACCTTC. This sequence encodes CASSLGGDDRGSYGYTF. This chain joins TRBV5-6 and TRBJ1-2; D uncertain. The germline gives CDR1 SGHDT, CDR2 YYEEEE. The germline V and J ends were trimmed by 0 bases and 5 bases, with 20 bases remaining between them. This CDR3 comprises 17 residues.

V usage is TRBV6-5 and J usage is TRBJ1-1, with TRBD1 matching 9 bases. This CDR3 spans 14 amino acids. The germline CDR1 and CDR2 sequences are MNHEY and SVGAGI. Trimming removed 0 bases from V and 9 bases from J; junction bases left unmatched: 5. In DNA, the CDR3 is TGTGCCAGCAGTTACTCGTCACAGGGGGCTCAAGCTTTCTTT. It yields the protein CASSYSSQGAQAFF.

This chain uses TRBV2 with TRBJ1-2; 12 bases align to TRBD1. Germline V gives CDR1 SNHLY, CDR2 FYNNEI. V trimming: 6 bases; J trimming: 11 bases; junction bases outside the gene matches: 10. CDR3 length equals 14 residues. In nucleotides, the CDR3 is TGTGCCAGCAGGCGCGGGACAGGGGGCGCTGGGTACACCTTC. It yields the protein CASRRGTGGAGYTF.

This rearrangement joins TRBV7-6 to TRBJ2-3; TRBD2 matches at 7 bases. Trimming took 1 base from V and 6 from J; bases not matched to a gene: 4. This CDR3 comprises 14 residues. Germline-derived CDR1 and CDR2 are SGHVS and FNYEAQ. CDR3 nucleotides: TGTGCCAGCAGCTTAGGGACTAGATTCGATACGCAGTATTTT. Its protein is CASSLGTRFDTQYF.

The chain carries TRBV13 and TRBJ2-5; D is uncertain. The CDR3 has 15 residues. Trimming cost V 2 bases and J 4 bases, with 14 bases left between them. Germline lookup yields CDR1 PRHDT and CDR2 FYEKMQ (reference sequence). CDR3 nucleotides: TGTGCCAGCAGCTTAAGGTCTCGCGGCGGAGAGACCCAGTACTTC. Its translation: CASSLRSRGGETQYF.

The chain combines TRBV10-3 with TRBJ2-3, with 12 positions matching TRBD1. Trimming cost V 11 bases and J 5 bases; bases outside gene matches: 11. The CDR3 spans 15 residues. The germline CDR1 and CDR2 sequences are ENHRY and SYGVKD. The CDR3 bases are TGTGCCTCGGAAGTGGGACAGGGGGCGGTAGATACGCAGTATTTT. Protein sequence: CASEVGQGAVDTQYF.

This rearrangement joins TRBV4-2 to TRBJ2-4; 12 bases are a match to TRBD2. Germline loops: CDR1 LGHNA, CDR2 YNFKEQ. CDR3 length: 18 amino acids. V lost 0 bases, J lost 9 bases, and 12 bases stayed unmatched. This CDR3 is CASSQDQSSGGASVIQYF. In DNA form, the CDR3 reads TGTGCCAGCAGCCAAGATCAGTCTAGCGGGGGGGCCTCGGTCATTCAGTACTTC.